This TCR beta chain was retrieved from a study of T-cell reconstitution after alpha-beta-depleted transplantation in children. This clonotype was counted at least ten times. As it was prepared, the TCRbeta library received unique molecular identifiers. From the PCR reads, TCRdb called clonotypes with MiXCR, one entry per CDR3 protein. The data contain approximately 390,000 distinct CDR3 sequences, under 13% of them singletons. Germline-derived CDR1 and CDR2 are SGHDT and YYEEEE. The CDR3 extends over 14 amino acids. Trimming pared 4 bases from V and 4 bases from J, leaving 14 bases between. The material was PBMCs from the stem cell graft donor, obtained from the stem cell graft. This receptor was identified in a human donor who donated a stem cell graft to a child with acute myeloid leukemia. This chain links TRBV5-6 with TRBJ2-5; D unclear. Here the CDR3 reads CASSRTLRLETQYF. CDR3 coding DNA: TGTGCCAGCAGCCGAACCCTAAGACTAGAGACCCAGTACTTC.